This TCR beta chain was obtained from a study of cytomegalovirus exposure and HLA in healthy donors. General study results and limits: When analyzed later, a missense DCLRE1C variant was found to be linked to TCR beta V- and J-gene trimming. Later on, an analysis tied around 17,000 TCR beta sequences to HLA alleles at 0.05 false discovery rate.

Points on this clone: Its antigen is still unknown.

This CDR3 is built from 12 residues. Germline V gives CDR1 SGHAT, CDR2 FQNNGV. Trimming removed 3 bases at V and 3 bases at J, with 4 bases between. PCR amplification relied on 60 Vbeta primers (plus 13 Jbeta primers). Sequencing was performed with immunoSEQ multiplex PCR; in TCRdb, only in-frame clones are kept and a portion is missing. The table shows roughly 190,000 clones, with 80% to 85% occurring only once. The chain employs TRBV11-2 and TRBJ2-3; D call uncertain. The TCR originated in a man in his forties or fifties in good health and CMV-seropositive. The sequencing sample was made of PBMCs. Here the CDR3 reads CASSFSTDTQYF. The DNA of the CDR3 is TGTGCCAGCAGCTTTAGTACAGATACGCAGTATTTT.